This T cell receptor (beta chain) was sequenced during a study of T cell repertoires in cytomegalovirus infection. Overall study context: Public TCR beta signature analysis indicated the presence of both CMV infection and matching HLA type.

The CDR3 is 14 amino acids. Trimming pared 0 bases from V and 6 bases from J, leaving 12 bases between. Germline V gene data show CDR1 as SGHTA and CDR2 as FQGTGA. A single record per CDR3 protein comes from TCRdb applying MiXCR to the reads. The table includes 200,000 to 300,000 distinct CDR3 sequences, 8% to 9.5% detected once. This clonotype appeared many times. Antigen unknown. Overall study results and limits: There were HLA-C-restricted CMV-specific TCR beta clonotypes dominating the ex vivo response. Public TCR beta family frequency separated CMV-and-HLA carriers, including in an independent cohort.

The TCR comes from a human donor in good health (CMV status not recorded). Some clones in this sample may be carry-over from other donors' samples. The source material was PBMCs. This chain connects TRBV7-3 to TRBJ2-7, with a possible D match to TRBD2 (6 bases). CDR3 DNA sequence: TGTGCCAGCAGCTTAACGGAGGGGCGAGGCGAGCAGTACTTC. The encoded protein is CASSLTEGRGEQYF.